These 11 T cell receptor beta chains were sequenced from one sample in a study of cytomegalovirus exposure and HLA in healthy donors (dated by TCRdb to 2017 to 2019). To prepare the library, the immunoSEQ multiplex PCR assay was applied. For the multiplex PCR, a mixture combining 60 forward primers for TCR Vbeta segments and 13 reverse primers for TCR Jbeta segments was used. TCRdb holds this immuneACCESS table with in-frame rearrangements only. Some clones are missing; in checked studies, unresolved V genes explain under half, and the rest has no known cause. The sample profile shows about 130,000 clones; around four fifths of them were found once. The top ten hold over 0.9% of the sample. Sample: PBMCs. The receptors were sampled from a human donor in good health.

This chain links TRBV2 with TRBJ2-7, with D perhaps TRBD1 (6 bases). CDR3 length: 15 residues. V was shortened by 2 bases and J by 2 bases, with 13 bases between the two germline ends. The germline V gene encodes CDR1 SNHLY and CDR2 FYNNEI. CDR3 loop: CASSEQQGIPYEQYF. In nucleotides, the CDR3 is TGTGCCAGCAGTGAACAGCAGGGGATCCCCTACGAGCAGTACTTC. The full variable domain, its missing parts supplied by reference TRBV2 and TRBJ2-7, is EPEVTQTPSHQVTQMGQEVILRCVPISNHLYFYWYRQILGQKVEFLVSFYNNEISEKSEIFDDQFSVERPDGSNFTLKIRSTKLEDSAMYFCASSEQQGIPYEQYFGPGTRLTVT.

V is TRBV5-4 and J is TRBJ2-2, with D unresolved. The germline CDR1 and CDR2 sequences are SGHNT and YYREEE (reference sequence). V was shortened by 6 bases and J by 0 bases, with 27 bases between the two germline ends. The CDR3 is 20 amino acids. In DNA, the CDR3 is TGTGCCAGCATCGAATGGGCCGGCTACCCGTACGAACCGAACACCGGGGAGCTGTTTTTT. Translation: CASIEWAGYPYEPNTGELFF.

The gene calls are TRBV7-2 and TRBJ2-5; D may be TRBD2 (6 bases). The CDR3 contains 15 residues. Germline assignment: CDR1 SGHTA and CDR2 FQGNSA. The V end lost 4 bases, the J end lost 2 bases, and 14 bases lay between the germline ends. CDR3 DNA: TGTGCCAGCAGCTCAAATGTGGGGGGACAAGAGACCCAGTACTTC. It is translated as CASSSNVGGQETQYF.

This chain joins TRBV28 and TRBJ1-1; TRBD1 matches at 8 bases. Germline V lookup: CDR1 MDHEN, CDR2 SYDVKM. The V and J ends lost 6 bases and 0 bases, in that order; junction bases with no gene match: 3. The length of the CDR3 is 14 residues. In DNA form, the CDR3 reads TGTGCCAGCAGCGAGACAGGGGTGAACACTGAAGCTTTCTTT. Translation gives CASSETGVNTEAFF.

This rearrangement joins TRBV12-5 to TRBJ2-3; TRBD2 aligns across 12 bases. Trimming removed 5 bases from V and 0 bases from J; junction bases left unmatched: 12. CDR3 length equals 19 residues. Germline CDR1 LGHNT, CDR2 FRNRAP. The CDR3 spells CASGRKPLLAGGSTDTQYF. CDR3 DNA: TGTGCTAGTGGTAGGAAGCCCCTACTAGCGGGGGGTAGCACAGATACGCAGTATTTT.

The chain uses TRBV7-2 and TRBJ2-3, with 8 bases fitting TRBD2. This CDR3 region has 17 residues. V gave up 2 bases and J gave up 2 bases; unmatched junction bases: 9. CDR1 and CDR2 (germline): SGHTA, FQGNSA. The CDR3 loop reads CASSLITGAGVTDTQYF. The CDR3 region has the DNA TGTGCCAGCAGCTTAATTACGGGAGCGGGGGTCACAGATACGCAGTATTTT.

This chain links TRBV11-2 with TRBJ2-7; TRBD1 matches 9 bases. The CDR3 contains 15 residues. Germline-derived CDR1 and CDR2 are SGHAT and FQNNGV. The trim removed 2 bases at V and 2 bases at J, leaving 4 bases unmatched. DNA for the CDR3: TGTGCCAGCAGCTTATCACAGGGGGCCCCCTACGAGCAGTACTTC. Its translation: CASSLSQGAPYEQYF.

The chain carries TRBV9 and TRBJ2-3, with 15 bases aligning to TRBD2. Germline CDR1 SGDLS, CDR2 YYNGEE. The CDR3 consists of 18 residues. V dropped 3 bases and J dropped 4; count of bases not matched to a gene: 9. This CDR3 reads CASSARTSGGALSDTQYF. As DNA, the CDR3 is TGTGCCAGCAGCGCAAGGACTAGCGGGGGGGCCTTGTCAGATACGCAGTATTTT.

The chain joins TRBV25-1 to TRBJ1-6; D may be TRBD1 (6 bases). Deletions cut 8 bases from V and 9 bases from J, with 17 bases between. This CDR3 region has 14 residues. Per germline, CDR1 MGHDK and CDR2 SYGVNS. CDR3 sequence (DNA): TGTGCCAGCCTAAGCAGGGGTTACGGTTCACCCCTCCACTTT. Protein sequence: CASLSRGYGSPLHF.

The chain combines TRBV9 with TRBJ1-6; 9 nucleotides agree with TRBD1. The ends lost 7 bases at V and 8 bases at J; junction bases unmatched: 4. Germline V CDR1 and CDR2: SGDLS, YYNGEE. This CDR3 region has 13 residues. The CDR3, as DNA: TGTGCCAGCGCGCGGGACAGGGATTCACCCCTCCACTTT. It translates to CASARDRDSPLHF.

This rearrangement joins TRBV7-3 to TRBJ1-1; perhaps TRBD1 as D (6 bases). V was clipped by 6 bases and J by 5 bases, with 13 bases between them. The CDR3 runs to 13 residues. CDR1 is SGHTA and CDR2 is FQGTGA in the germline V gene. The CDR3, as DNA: TGTGCCAGCAGGTCTACAGGGAGTACTGAAGCTTTCTTT. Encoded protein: CASRSTGSTEAFF.